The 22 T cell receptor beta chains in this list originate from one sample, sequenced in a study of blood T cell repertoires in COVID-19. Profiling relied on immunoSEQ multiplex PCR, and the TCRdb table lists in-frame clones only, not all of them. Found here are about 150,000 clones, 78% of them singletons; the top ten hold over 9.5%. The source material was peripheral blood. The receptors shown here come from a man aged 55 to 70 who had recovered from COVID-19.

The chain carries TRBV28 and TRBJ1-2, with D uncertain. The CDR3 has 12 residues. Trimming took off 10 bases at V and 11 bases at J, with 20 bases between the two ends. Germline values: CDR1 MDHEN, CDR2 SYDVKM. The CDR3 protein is CATRSTYIGYTF. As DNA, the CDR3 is TGTGCCACTAGGAGCACCTATATTGGGTACACCTTC.

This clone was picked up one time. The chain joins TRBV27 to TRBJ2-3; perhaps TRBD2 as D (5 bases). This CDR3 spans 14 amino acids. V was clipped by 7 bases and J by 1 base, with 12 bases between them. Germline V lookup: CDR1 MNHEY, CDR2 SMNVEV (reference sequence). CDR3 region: CASTSLGGTDTQYF. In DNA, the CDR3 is TGTGCCAGCACATCCTTGGGAGGCACAGATACGCAGTATTTT.

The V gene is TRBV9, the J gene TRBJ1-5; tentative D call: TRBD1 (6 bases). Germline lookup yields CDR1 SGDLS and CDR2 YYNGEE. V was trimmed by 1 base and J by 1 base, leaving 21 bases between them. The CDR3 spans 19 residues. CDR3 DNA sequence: TGTGCCAGCAGCGTATCACCCGCCGCACAGGGTCGGAGCAATCAGCCCCAGCATTTT. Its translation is CASSVSPAAQGRSNQPQHF.

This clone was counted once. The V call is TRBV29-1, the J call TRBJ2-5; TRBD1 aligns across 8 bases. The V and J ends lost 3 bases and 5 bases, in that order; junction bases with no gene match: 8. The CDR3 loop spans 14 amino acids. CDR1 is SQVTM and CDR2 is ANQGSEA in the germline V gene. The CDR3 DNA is TGCAGCGTTGATACGCAGGGGGCGGATGAGACCCAGTACTTC. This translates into CSVDTQGADETQYF.

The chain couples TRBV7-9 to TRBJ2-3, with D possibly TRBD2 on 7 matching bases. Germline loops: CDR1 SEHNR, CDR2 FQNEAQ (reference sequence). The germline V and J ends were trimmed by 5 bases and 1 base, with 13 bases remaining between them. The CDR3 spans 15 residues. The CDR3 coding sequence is TGTGCCAGCAGCCCTAGGGGGGGCCGCACAGATACGCAGTATTTT. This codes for CASSPRGGRTDTQYF.

The DNA of the CDR3 is TGTGCCAGCAGTTTGGTGGGACAGGAGGGCTACGAGCAGTACTTC. Translation gives CASSLVGQEGYEQYF. The chain is built from TRBV27 and TRBJ2-7; 8 bases agree with TRBD1. CDR1 MNHEY and CDR2 SMNVEV come from the germline V gene (reference sequence). The CDR3 sequence is 15 residues long. Trimming at V came to 3 bases and at J to 3 bases, leaving 7 bases not matched to a gene.

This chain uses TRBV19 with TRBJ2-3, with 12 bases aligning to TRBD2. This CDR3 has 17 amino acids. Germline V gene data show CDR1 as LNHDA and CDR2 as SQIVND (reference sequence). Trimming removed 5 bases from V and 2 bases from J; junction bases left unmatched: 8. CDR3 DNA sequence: TGTGCCAGTAGTTCCCCCGGACTAGCGGGGATCACAGATACGCAGTATTTT. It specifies CASSSPGLAGITDTQYF. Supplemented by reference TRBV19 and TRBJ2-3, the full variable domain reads DGGITQSPKYLFRKEGQNVTLSCEQNLNHDAMYWYRQDPGQGLRLIYYSQIVNDFQKGDIAEGYSVSREKKESFPLTVTSAQKNPTAFYLCASSSPGLAGITDTQYFGPGTRLTVL.

CDR3 in DNA: TGTGCCAGCAGCCCTCGGACAGGGGGAAACACCGGGGAGCTGTTTTTT. Encoded protein: CASSPRTGGNTGELFF. The genes are TRBV9 and TRBJ2-2; TRBD1 aligns across 10 bases. V was pared by 4 bases and J by 2 bases, with 5 bases of the junction left unmatched. The CDR3 extends over 16 amino acids. Germline loops: CDR1 SGDLS, CDR2 YYNGEE. Complete variable domain (other parts from reference TRBV9 and TRBJ2-2): DSGVTQTPKHLITATGQRVTLRCSPRSGDLSVYWYQQSLDQGLQFLIQYYNGEERAKGNILERFSAQQFPDLHSELNLSSLELGDSALYFCASSPRTGGNTGELFFGEGSRLTVL.

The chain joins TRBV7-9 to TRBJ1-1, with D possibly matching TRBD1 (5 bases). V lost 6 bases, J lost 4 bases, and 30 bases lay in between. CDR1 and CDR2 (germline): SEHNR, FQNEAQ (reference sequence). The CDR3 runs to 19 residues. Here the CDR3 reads CASRHLGRSKLTGGTEAFF. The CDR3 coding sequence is TGTGCCAGCAGGCATTTAGGCCGGTCCAAACTAACGGGGGGCACTGAAGCTTTCTTT.

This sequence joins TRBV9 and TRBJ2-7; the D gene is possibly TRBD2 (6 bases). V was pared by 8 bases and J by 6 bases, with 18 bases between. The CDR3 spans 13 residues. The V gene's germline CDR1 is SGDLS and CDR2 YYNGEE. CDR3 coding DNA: TGTGCCAGGGGGCGGGAAGAGGGATTCGAGCAGTACTTC. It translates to CARGREEGFEQYF.

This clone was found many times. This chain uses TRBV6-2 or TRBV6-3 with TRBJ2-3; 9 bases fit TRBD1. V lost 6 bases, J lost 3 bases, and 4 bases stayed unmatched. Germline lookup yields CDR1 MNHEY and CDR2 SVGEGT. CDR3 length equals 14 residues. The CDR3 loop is CASSLQGATDTQYF. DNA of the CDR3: TGTGCCAGCAGCCTACAGGGGGCAACAGATACGCAGTATTTT.

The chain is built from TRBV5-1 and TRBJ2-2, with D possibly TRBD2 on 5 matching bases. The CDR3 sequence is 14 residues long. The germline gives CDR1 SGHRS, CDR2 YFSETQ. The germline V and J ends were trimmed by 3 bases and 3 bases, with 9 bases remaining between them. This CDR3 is CASSWRLDTGELFF. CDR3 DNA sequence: TGCGCCAGCAGCTGGAGGTTAGACACCGGGGAGCTGTTTTTT.

The CDR3 nucleotides are TGTGCCAGCAGTCCTTCGGACAGGGCTGAAGCTTTCTTT. Amino acid sequence: CASSPSDRAEAFF. The J gene is TRBJ1-1, the V gene TRBV28; TRBD1 matches at 8 bases. The V gene's germline CDR1 is MDHEN and CDR2 SYDVKM. The J segment lost 6 bases and the V segment lost 5 bases, leaving 5 bases of the junction unmatched. The CDR3 is made up of 13 amino acids.

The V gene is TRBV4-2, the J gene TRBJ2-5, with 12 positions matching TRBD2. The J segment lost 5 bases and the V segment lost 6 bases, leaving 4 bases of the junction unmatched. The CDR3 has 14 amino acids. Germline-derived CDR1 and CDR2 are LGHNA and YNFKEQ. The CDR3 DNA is TGTGCCAGCAGTCGGACTAGCGGGATGGAGACCCAGTACTTC. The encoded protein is CASSRTSGMETQYF.

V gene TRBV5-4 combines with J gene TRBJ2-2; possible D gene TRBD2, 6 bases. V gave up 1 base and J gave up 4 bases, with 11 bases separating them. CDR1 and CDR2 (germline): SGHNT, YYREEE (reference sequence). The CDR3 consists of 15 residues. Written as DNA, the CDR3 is TGTGCCAGCAGCTTGATTGGGGGGAGCACCGGGGAGCTGTTTTTT. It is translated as CASSLIGGSTGELFF.

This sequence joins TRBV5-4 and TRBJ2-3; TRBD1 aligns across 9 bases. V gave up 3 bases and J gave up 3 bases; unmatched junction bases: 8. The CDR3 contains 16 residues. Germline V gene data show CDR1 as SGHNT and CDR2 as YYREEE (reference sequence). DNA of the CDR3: TGTGCCAGCAGCTCCTTGCGGGACAGGGTGACAGATACGCAGTATTTT. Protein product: CASSSLRDRVTDTQYF.

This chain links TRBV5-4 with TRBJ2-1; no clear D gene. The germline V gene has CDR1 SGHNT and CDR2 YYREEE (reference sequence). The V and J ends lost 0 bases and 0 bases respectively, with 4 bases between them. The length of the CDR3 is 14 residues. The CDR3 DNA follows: TGTGCCAGCAGCTTGGATAGCTCCTACAATGAGCAGTTCTTC. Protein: CASSLDSSYNEQFF. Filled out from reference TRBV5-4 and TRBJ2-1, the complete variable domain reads ETGVTQSPTHLIKTRGQQVTLRCSSQSGHNTVSWYQQALGQGPQFIFQYYREEENGRGNFPPRFSGLQFPNYSSELNVNALELDDSALYLCASSLDSSYNEQFFGPGTRLTVL.

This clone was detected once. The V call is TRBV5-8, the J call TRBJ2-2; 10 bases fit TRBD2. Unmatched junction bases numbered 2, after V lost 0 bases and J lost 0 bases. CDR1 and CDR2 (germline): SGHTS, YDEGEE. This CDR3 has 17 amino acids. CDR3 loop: CASSLGSGGPNTGELFF. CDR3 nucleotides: TGTGCCAGCAGCTTGGGTAGCGGGGGGCCGAACACCGGGGAGCTGTTTTTT.

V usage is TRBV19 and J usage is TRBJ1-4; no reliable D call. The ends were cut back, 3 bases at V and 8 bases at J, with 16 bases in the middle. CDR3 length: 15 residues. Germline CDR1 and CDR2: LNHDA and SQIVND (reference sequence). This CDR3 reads CASSIEVARKEKLFF. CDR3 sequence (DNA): TGTGCCAGTAGTATCGAGGTGGCCCGGAAGGAAAAACTGTTTTTT.

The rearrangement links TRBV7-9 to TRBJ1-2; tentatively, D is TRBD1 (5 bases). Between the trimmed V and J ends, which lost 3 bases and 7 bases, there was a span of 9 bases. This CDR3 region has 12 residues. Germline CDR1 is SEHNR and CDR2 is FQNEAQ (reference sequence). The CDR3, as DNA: TGTGCCAGCAGCTTTGATGGGGCTGGCTACACCTTC. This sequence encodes CASSFDGAGYTF.

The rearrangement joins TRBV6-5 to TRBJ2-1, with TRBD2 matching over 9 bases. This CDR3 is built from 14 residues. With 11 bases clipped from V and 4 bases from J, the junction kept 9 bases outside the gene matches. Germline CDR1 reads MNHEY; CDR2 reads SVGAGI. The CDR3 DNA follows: TGTGCCGCGGCGGCTAGCGGGGAATACAATGAGCAGTTCTTC. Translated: CAAAASGEYNEQFF.

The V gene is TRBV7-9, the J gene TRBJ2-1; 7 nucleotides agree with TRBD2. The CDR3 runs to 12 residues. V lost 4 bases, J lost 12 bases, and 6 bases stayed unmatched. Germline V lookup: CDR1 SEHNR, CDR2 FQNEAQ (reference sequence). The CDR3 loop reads CASSSSERGQFF. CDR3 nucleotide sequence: TGTGCCAGCAGCTCGAGTGAGCGGGGGCAGTTCTTC.